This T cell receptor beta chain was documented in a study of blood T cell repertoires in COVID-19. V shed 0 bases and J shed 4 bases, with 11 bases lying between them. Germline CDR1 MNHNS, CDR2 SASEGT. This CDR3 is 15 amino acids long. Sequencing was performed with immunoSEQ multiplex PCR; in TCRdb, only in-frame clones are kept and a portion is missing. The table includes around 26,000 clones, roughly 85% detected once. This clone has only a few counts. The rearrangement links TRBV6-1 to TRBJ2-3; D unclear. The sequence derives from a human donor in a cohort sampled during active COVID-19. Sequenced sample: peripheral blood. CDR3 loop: CASSEARVFADTQYF. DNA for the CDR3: TGTGCCAGCAGTGAAGCACGAGTATTCGCAGATACGCAGTATTTT.